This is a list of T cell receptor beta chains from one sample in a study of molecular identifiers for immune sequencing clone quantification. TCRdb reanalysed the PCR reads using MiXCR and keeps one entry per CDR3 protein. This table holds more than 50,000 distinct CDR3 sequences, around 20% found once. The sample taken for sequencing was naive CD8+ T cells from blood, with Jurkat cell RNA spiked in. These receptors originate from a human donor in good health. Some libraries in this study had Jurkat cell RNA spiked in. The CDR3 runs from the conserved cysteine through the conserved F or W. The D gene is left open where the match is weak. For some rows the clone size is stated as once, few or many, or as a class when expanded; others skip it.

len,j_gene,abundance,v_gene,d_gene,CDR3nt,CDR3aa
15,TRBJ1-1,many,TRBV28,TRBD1,TGTGCCAGCAGTTGGGGGACAGGGGGCGCTTCTGAAGCTTTCTTT,CASSWGTGGASEAFF
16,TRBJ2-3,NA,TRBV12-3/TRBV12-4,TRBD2,TGTGCCAGCACCGGAACGGGAGGGTGGGGGACAGATACGCAGTATTTT,CASTGTGGWGTDTQYF
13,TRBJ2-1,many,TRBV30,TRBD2,TGTGCCTGGACTAGCGGGATTTGGGATGAGCAGTTCTTC,CAWTSGIWDEQFF
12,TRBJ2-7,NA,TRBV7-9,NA,TGTGCCAGTCAGGACAGCACCTACGAGCAGTACTTC,CASQDSTYEQYF
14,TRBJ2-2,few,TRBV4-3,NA,TGCGCCAGCAGCCATGGACTTTACACCGGGGAGCTGTTTTTT,CASSHGLYTGELFF
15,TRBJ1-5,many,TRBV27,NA,TGTGCCAGCAGACTATCGCTAGGGGCCAATCAGCCCCAGCATTTT,CASRLSLGANQPQHF
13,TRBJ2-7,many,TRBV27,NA,TGTGCCAGCAGTCCGGGACTGCTCTACGAGCAGTACTTC,CASSPGLLYEQYF
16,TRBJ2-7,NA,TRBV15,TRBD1,TGCGCCACCAGCAGAGATTCGACAGGGGGGTACTACGAGCGGTACTTC,CATSRDSTGGYYERYF
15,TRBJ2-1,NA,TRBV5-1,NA,TGCGCCAGCAGCTTGGAAAGTCTAACGGGTAATGAGCAGTTCTTC,CASSLESLTGNEQFF
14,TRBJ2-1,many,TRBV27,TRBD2,TGTGCCAGCAGACTAGCGGGAGGGTACAATGAGCAGTTCTTC,CASRLAGGYNEQFF
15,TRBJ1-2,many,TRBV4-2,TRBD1,TGTGCCAGCAGCCAGGTTCAGGGGGGAAACTATGGCTACACCTTC,CASSQVQGGNYGYTF
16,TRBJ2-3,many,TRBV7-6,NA,TGTGCCAGCACCCCAGCAGGGCCTCGTAGCACAGATACGCAGTATTTT,CASTPAGPRSTDTQYF
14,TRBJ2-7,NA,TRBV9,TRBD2,TGTGCCAGCAGCCCGACTAGCGGGTTCTACGAGCAGTACTTC,CASSPTSGFYEQYF
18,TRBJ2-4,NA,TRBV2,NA,TGTGCCGGCAGTGCCACTAGCCGCCCGACTCTAGCCAAAAACATTCAGTACTTC,CAGSATSRPTLAKNIQYF
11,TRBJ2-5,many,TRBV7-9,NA,TGTGCCGGCACTAGCAAAGAGACCCAGTACTTC,CAGTSKETQYF
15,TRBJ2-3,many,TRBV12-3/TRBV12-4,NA,TGTGCCAGCAGTGGCGACCTCGGGGGCACAGATACGCAGTATTTT,CASSGDLGGTDTQYF
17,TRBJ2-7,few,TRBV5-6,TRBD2,TGTGCCAGCAGCTCTGGGGCTAGCGGGAGGGCCGTCTACGAGCAGTACTTC,CASSSGASGRAVYEQYF
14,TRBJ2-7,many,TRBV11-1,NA,TGTGCCAGCAGCATCACACCCGAGTCGTACGAGCAGTACTTC,CASSITPESYEQYF
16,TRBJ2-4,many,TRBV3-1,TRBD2,TGTGCCAGCAGCCAAGACTCTAGCGGGAGGGCGAGCATTCAGTACTTC,CASSQDSSGRASIQYF
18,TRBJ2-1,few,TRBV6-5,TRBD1,TGTGCCAGCAGACCTGGACAGGGACGTTTTCGGTCCTACAATGAGCAGTTCTTC,CASRPGQGRFRSYNEQFF
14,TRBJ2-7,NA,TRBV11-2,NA,TGTGCCAGCAGCCCCCACGGGGCCTACTACGAGCAGTACTTC,CASSPHGAYYEQYF
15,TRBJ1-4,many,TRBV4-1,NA,TGCGCCAGCAGCCAAGAAGGGGCGGGGAATGAAAAACTGTTTTTT,CASSQEGAGNEKLFF
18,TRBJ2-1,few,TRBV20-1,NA,TGCAGTGCTAGAGGGTTCAAAGAGGGGGAGAGCTCCTACAATGAGCAGTTCTTC,CSARGFKEGESSYNEQFF
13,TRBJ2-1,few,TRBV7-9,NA,TGTGCCAGCAGCTTAGGATGGTACAATGAGCAGTTCTTC,CASSLGWYNEQFF
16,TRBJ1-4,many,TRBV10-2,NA,TGCGCCAGCAGCGCAAGGGACCAAGCCAGTAATGAAAAACTGTTTTTT,CASSARDQASNEKLFF
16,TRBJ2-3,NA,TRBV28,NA,TGTACCAGCAGTTCTCCCCGGGAACTTCTTACAGATACGCAGTATTTT,CTSSSPRELLTDTQYF
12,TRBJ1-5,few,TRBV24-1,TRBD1,TGTGCCACCGGGACAGGGGGAGGGCCCCAGCATTTT,CATGTGGGPQHF
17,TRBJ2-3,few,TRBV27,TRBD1,TGTGCCAGCAGTTTAAGGGGGACAGGGGGAGAGGCAGATACGCAGTATTTT,CASSLRGTGGEADTQYF
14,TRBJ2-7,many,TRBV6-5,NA,TGTGCCAGCAGTTACTCTATCAGCGGTTACGAGCAGTACTTC,CASSYSISGYEQYF
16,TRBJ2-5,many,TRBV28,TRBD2,TGTGCCAGCAGTTTGTGGCGGGAGCCACCTCAAGAGACCCAGTACTTC,CASSLWREPPQETQYF
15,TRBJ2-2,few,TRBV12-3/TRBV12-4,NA,TGTGCCAGCACCGATTCCGTAGGGGACACCGGGGAGCTGTTTTTT,CASTDSVGDTGELFF
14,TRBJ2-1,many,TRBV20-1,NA,TGCAGTGCTAGAAATCCGGGGAACTACAATGAGCAGTTCTTC,CSARNPGNYNEQFF
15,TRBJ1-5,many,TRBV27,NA,TGTGCCAGCAGTTTATACGCGTATAGCAATCAGCCCCAGCATTTT,CASSLYAYSNQPQHF
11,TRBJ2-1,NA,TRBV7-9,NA,TGTGCCAGCAGAGAGAGGGATGAGCAGTTCTTC,CASRERDEQFF
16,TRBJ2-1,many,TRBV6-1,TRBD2,TGTGCCAGCAGTGAAGATATTAGCGGGGAATCCAATGAGCAGTTCTTC,CASSEDISGESNEQFF
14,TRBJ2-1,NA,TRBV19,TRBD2,TGTGCCAGTAGTACCGGGACTACGTACAATGAGCAGTTCTTC,CASSTGTTYNEQFF
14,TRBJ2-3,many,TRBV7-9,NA,TGTGCCAGCAGCTGGAAGTTAAAAAGAGATACGCAGTATTTT,CASSWKLKRDTQYF
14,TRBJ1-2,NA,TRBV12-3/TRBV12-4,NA,TGTGCCGGCAGCCCTCCGGGCGGAGTTTCTGGCTACACCTTC,CAGSPPGGVSGYTF
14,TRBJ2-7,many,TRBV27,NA,TGTGCCAGCAGTGCCGCTACAGGGAGCTACGAGCAGTACTTC,CASSAATGSYEQYF
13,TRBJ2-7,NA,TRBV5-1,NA,TGCGCCAGCAGCTTGGACATGTCTGGAGAGCAGTACTTC,CASSLDMSGEQYF
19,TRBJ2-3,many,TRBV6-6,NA,TGTGCCAGCAGTTACTCAGCCTTCCTTGGGGGTTCCTTATTCGAAGCGCAGTATTTT,CASSYSAFLGGSLFEAQYF
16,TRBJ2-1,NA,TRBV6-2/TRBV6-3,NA,TGTGCCAGCAGCCCTATGGGGGCACTTCGGGGGAATGAGCAGTTCTTC,CASSPMGALRGNEQFF
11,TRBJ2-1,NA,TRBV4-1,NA,TGCGCCAGCAGCCACAACCGGGGGCAGTTCTTC,CASSHNRGQFF
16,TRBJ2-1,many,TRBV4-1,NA,TGCGCCAGCAGCCAAGGACCGGGACTCGGATACAATGAGCAGTTCTTC,CASSQGPGLGYNEQFF
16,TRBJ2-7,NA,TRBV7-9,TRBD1,TGTGCCAGCAGCTTAGCCGGGACAGGGGTTTCCTACGAGCAGTACTTC,CASSLAGTGVSYEQYF
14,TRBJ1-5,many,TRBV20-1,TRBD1,TGCAGTGCCCGATCGGACAGGAGTAATCAGCCCCAGCATTTT,CSARSDRSNQPQHF
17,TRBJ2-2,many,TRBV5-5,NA,TGTGCCAGCAGCTTGAATCGGGTTACCCCCTACACCGGGGAGCTGTTTTTT,CASSLNRVTPYTGELFF
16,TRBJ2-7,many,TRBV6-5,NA,TGTGCCAGCAGTTACCCAATAGGAGGATCAACCTACGAGCAGTACTTC,CASSYPIGGSTYEQYF
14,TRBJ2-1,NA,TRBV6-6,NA,TGTGCCAGCAGTTACACAGGGCCGGCCGATGAGCAGTTCTTC,CASSYTGPADEQFF
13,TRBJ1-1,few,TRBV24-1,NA,TGTGCCACCAGTAATCCTATGAACACTGAAGCTTTCTTT,CATSNPMNTEAFF
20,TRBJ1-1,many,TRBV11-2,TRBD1,TGTGCCAGCAGTACCACCCGTATCGCCCCTCCCGGACAGGGCAACACTGAAGCTTTCTTT,CASSTTRIAPPGQGNTEAFF
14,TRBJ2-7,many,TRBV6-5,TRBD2,TGTGCCAGCAGTTCCGGGACTATTTCCTACGAGCAGTACTTC,CASSSGTISYEQYF
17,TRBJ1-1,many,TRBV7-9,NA,TGTGCCAGCAGCTTAGCCTACAGAGAACTTATGAACACTGAAGCTTTCTTT,CASSLAYRELMNTEAFF
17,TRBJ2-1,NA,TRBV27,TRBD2,TGTGCCAGCAGTTTAAGCCTAGCGGGAGTTTCTTACAATGAGCAGTTCTTC,CASSLSLAGVSYNEQFF
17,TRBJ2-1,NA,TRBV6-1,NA,TGTGCCAGCAGCGGGACCCATTTTCGGGCCCTTGGGAATGAGCAGTTCTTC,CASSGTHFRALGNEQFF
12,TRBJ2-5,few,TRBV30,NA,TGTGCCTGGCGTGAAGTCCGGGAGACCCAGTACTTC,CAWREVRETQYF
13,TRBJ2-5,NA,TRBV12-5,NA,TGTGCTAGTGGTTTGGCCACGACGGAGACCCAGTACTTC,CASGLATTETQYF